These T cell receptor beta chains were read from a single sample in a study of blood T cell repertoires in COVID-19. The repertoire was sequenced with immunoSEQ multiplex PCR; TCRdb's copy has only in-frame clones and lacks some. The sample holds 200,000 to 250,000 clones; 84% are singletons and the top ten take less than 2%. Sequencing was carried out using PBMCs or T cells enriched from blood (not recorded which). The source of these receptors is a man between 60 and 75 years old who had recovered from COVID-19. CDR3s include the opening cysteine and the closing phenylalanine or tryptophan. Each record gives: J gene, D gene, V gene, clone size, CDR3 protein, CDR3 DNA. The D gene is left open where the match is weak. Size values are once, few and many counts, or a class for expanded clones, and some rows have none.

>TRBJ2-7|.|TRBV18|.
CASSPQGGSYEQYF
TGTGCCAGCTCACCTCAGGGGGGCTCCTACGAGCAGTACTTC
>TRBJ1-2|TRBD1|TRBV7-9|.
CASSSTGHGYTF
TGTGCCAGCAGCTCGACAGGGCATGGCTACACCTTC
>TRBJ1-1|.|TRBV4-3|.
CASSQEQGNTEAFF
TGCGCCAGCAGCCAAGAACAGGGGAACACTGAAGCTTTCTTT
>TRBJ2-1|TRBD1|TRBV18|.
CASSPSGGQGMNEQFF
TGTGCCAGCTCCCCTTCGGGGGGACAGGGGATGAATGAGCAGTTCTTC
>TRBJ2-7|.|TRBV2|.
CASSEPGPYEQYF
TGTGCCAGCAGTGAACCAGGCCCCTACGAGCAGTACTTC
>TRBJ1-2|.|TRBV7-9|.
CASSLGGQDYGYTF
TGTGCCAGCAGCTTAGGGGGGCAAGACTATGGCTACACCTTC
>TRBJ1-6|.|TRBV7-8|few
CASSKDSYNSPLHF
TGTGCCAGCAGCAAGGACAGCTATAATTCACCCCTCCACTTT
>TRBJ1-3|TRBD1|TRBV23-1|few
CASSQRQGNSGNTIYF
TGCGCCAGCAGTCAACGACAGGGAAACTCTGGAAACACCATATATTTT
>TRBJ2-1|TRBD2|TRBV2|.
CASNGLAGANEQFF
TGTGCCAGCAACGGACTAGCGGGGGCCAATGAGCAGTTCTTC
>TRBJ1-1|.|TRBV7-2|once
CASSFSPGEPSTEAFF
TGTGCCAGCAGCTTCAGTCCGGGAGAACCCAGCACTGAAGCTTTCTTT
>TRBJ1-2|TRBD1|TRBV9|few
CASSRGPNYGYTF
TGTGCCAGCAGCAGGGGGCCCAACTATGGCTACACCTTC
>TRBJ2-3|.|TRBV18|.
CASSPQQGATDTQYF
TGTGCCAGCTCACCTCAGCAGGGCGCCACAGATACGCAGTATTTT
>TRBJ1-1|.|TRBV3-1/TRBV3-2|.
CASSHLLEAFF
TGTGCCAGCAGCCACCTCCTTGAAGCTTTCTTT
>TRBJ1-3|TRBD1|TRBV4-3|.
CASSQEALWDRANTIYF
TGCGCCAGCAGCCAAGAAGCTCTTTGGGACAGAGCGAACACCATATATTTT
>TRBJ1-1|.|TRBV7-2|.
CASSIHSRPEAFF
TGTGCCAGCAGTATCCACAGTCGACCCGAAGCTTTCTTT
>TRBJ1-1|.|TRBV3-1/TRBV3-2|.
CASSPTNMNTEAFF
TGTGCCAGCAGCCCCACCAACATGAACACTGAAGCTTTCTTT
>TRBJ2-2|TRBD2|TRBV5-6|.
CASSLAGGPGELFF
TGTGCCAGCAGCTTAGCGGGGGGGCCCGGGGAGCTGTTTTTT
>TRBJ2-1|.|TRBV29-1|.
CSVYEYNEQFF
TGCAGCGTCTACGAGTACAATGAGCAGTTCTTC
>TRBJ1-1|TRBD1|TRBV5-1|.
CASSLGAGGSAEAFF
TGCGCCAGCAGCTTGGGGGCAGGGGGCTCCGCTGAAGCTTTCTTT
>TRBJ2-1|.|TRBV11-3|.
CASSLVPVRNEQFF
TGTGCCAGCAGCTTAGTCCCGGTGCGCAATGAGCAGTTCTTC
>TRBJ2-2|TRBD1|TRBV5-1|.
CASSPDPGGSGELFF
TGCGCCAGCAGCCCGGACCCAGGGGGTTCCGGGGAGCTGTTTTTT
>TRBJ1-1|.|TRBV5-1|.
CASSLGIGEAEAFF
TGCGCCAGCAGCTTGGGGATCGGGGAGGCTGAAGCTTTCTTT
>TRBJ1-1|.|TRBV11-3|once
CASRDIAEAFF
TGTGCCAGCCGGGACATCGCTGAAGCTTTCTTT
>TRBJ2-1|TRBD2|TRBV5-6|.
CASSLGAGDPGNEQFF
TGTGCCAGCAGCTTGGGAGCGGGGGACCCGGGCAATGAGCAGTTCTTC
>TRBJ1-3|.|TRBV7-9|.
CASRGDGNTIYF
TGTGCCAGCAGAGGGGATGGAAACACCATATATTTT
>TRBJ1-2|TRBD1|TRBV30|.
CAWTTGQAVYGYTF
TGTGCCTGGACCACCGGACAGGCGGTCTATGGCTACACCTTC
>TRBJ1-1|TRBD1|TRBV2|once
CASSKTGYTEAFF
TGTGCCAGCAGTAAGACAGGGTACACTGAAGCTTTCTTT
>TRBJ1-2|TRBD1|TRBV7-8|.
CASSLTLQGGGYTF
TGTGCCAGCAGCTTAACGCTCCAGGGGGGAGGCTACACCTTC
>TRBJ1-1|.|TRBV25-1|.
CASSGGRKIREAFF
TGTGCCAGCAGTGGTGGCCGGAAAATCAGGGAAGCTTTCTTT
>TRBJ1-1|.|TRBV20-1|.
CSARVNTEAFF
TGCAGTGCTCGGGTGAACACTGAAGCTTTCTTT
>TRBJ2-7|TRBD1|TRBV12-5|.
CASGLVTGGEQYF
TGTGCTAGTGGTTTGGTAACAGGGGGCGAGCAGTACTTC
>TRBJ2-3|.|TRBV29-1|.
CSVGVGAGATDTQYF
TGCAGCGTTGGAGTTGGTGCGGGGGCCACAGATACGCAGTATTTT
>TRBJ1-2|.|TRBV19|.
CASRSMDYYGYTF
TGTGCCAGTAGAAGCATGGACTACTATGGCTACACCTTC
>TRBJ1-1|.|TRBV23-1|.
CASSHAWARGTEAFF
TGCGCCAGCAGCCATGCGTGGGCGCGGGGGACTGAAGCTTTCTTT
>TRBJ1-4|TRBD1|TRBV5-1|.
CASSLTGALDNEKLFF
TGCGCCAGCAGCTTAACAGGGGCATTGGATAATGAAAAACTGTTTTTT
>TRBJ2-1|.|TRBV7-2|.
CASSLQAGNEQFF
TGTGCCAGCAGCTTACAGGCTGGGAATGAGCAGTTCTTC
>TRBJ1-1|.|TRBV4-3|.
CASSHTVNTEAFF
TGCGCCAGCAGCCATACAGTGAACACTGAAGCTTTCTTT
>TRBJ2-5|.|TRBV19|.
CASSIRLQYQETQYF
TGTGCCAGTAGTATCCGACTGCAGTACCAAGAGACCCAGTACTTC
>TRBJ2-5|.|TRBV6-2/TRBV6-3|.
CASSYMEGAGQETQYF
TGTGCCAGCAGTTACATGGAGGGGGCAGGTCAAGAGACCCAGTACTTC
>TRBJ1-1|.|TRBV6-1|.
CASSEIRGGEAFF
TGTGCCAGCAGTGAAATCCGGGGAGGAGAAGCTTTCTTT
>TRBJ1-5|.|TRBV28|few
CASSLSLGGNQPQHF
TGTGCCAGCAGTTTATCCCTGGGGGGGAATCAGCCCCAGCATTTT
>TRBJ1-1|TRBD1|TRBV19|.
CASSDRGRYTEAFF
TGTGCCAGTAGCGACAGGGGCAGGTACACTGAAGCTTTCTTT
>TRBJ1-3|.|TRBV5-6|.
CASSFRLWGNTIYF
TGTGCCAGCAGCTTTAGATTGTGGGGAAACACCATATATTTT
>TRBJ2-2|.|TRBV6-4|.
CASRNHGHLRGELFF
TGTGCCAGCAGGAATCACGGACATCTACGTGGGGAGCTGTTTTTT
>TRBJ1-1|TRBD1|TRBV6-5|.
CASSTGGGTEAFF
TGTGCCAGCAGCACAGGGGGCGGGACTGAAGCTTTCTTT
>TRBJ2-1|TRBD2|TRBV25-1|.
CASSDHFSGGANEQFF
TGTGCCAGCAGTGACCATTTTAGCGGGGGGGCCAATGAGCAGTTCTTC
>TRBJ2-5|TRBD2|TRBV12-3/TRBV12-4|.
CASSLGLAGAQYF
TGTGCCAGCAGCCTGGGACTAGCGGGGGCCCAGTACTTC
>TRBJ2-1|TRBD2|TRBV6-6|.
CASSYTSGGADEQFF
TGTGCCAGCAGTTATACTAGCGGGGGGGCGGATGAGCAGTTCTTC